The 4 T cell receptor beta chains below come from one sample, sequenced in a study of identical twins. TCRdb processed the 5' RACE reads anew with MiXCR; each CDR3 protein has one entry. This table has 1.5 million to 2 million distinct CDR3 sequences, around 29% appearing once. Sequencing was performed on cord blood. These receptors all stem from a newborn girl in good health.

The genes are TRBV6-2 or TRBV6-3 and TRBJ1-5; TRBD1 matches 9 bases. V dropped 7 bases and J dropped 7; count of bases not matched to a gene: 5. The CDR3 extends over 13 amino acids. Germline V CDR1 and CDR2: MNHEY, SVGEGT. CDR3 nucleotides: TGTGCCAGCAAGAGGGACAGGGAACAGCCCCAGCATTTT. Its translation: CASKRDREQPQHF.

In its sample, this clonotype was seen a few times. The chain uses TRBV6-5 and TRBJ1-6; D might be TRBD1 (5 bases). CDR1 is MNHEY, CDR2 SVGAGI, per germline. V lost 6 bases to trimming and J lost 5 bases, with 11 bases between them. The CDR3 runs to 14 residues. CDR3 sequence (DNA): TGTGCCAGCAGAACGGGACGTAATAATTCACCCCTCCACTTT. Amino acids: CASRTGRNNSPLHF.

The chain links TRBV5-6 to TRBJ2-3, with D unresolved. V was pared by 0 bases and J by 5 bases, with 10 bases between. The CDR3 contains 14 residues. CDR1 SGHDT and CDR2 YYEEEE come from the germline V gene. CDR3 sequence reads: CASSLERSGDTQYF. The CDR3 DNA is TGTGCCAGCAGCTTGGAGAGGTCAGGAGATACGCAGTATTTT.

The chain recombines TRBV30 with TRBJ2-7; 8 nucleotides line up with TRBD2. Per germline, CDR1 GTSNPN and CDR2 SVGIG (reference sequence). This CDR3 comprises 15 residues. V was pared by 2 bases and J by 3 bases, with 9 bases of the junction left unmatched. CDR3: CAWSQKRGPVYEQYF. DNA of the CDR3: TGTGCCTGGAGTCAAAAGCGGGGGCCTGTCTACGAGCAGTACTTC.